This T cell receptor beta chain is drawn from a study of a mutant IDH1 vaccine in newly diagnosed glioma. Study as a whole: There were eight vaccinations for patients, given in weeks 1, 3, 5, 7, 11, 15, 19 and 23. Those enrolled had earlier been treated with radiotherapy, temozolomide, or both, mostly both. Either 4-6 weeks after radiotherapy alone or alongside temozolomide, vaccination was begun.

Turning to this clone: Its antigen is currently unknown.

This CDR3 is built from 14 residues. V was trimmed by 0 bases and J by 1 base, leaving 6 bases between them. CDR1 LNHNV and CDR2 YYDKDF come from the germline V gene (reference sequence). Study outcomes and limitations: Pseudoprogression appears to have had no connection to changes in top peripheral T cell clonotypes.

Stated time point: week 5, during vaccination. All doses held 300 ug of mutant IDH1 20-mer peptide, with topical imiquimod. The assay was immunoSEQ multiplex PCR, and TCRdb's table has in-frame clones only and misses some. The table has about 51,000 clones, roughly 78% seen once. The chain is built from TRBV15 and TRBJ2-5; the D is unclear. This sample comprised PBMCs, obtained from a glioma patient whose treatment included an IDH1 peptide vaccine. The clonotype comes from a woman between 40 and 50 years old with glioma. The CDR3 sequence: CATSREVAQETQYF. The DNA for the CDR3 is TGTGCCACCAGCAGAGAGGTAGCCCAAGAGACCCAGTACTTC. The variable domain in full, with the rest retrieved from reference TRBV15 and TRBJ2-5, is DAMVIQNPRYQVTQFGKPVTLSCSQTLNHNVMYWYQQKSSQAPKLLFHYYDKDFNNEADTPDNFQSRRPNTSFCFLDIRSPGLGDTAMYLCATSREVAQETQYFGPGTRLLVL.